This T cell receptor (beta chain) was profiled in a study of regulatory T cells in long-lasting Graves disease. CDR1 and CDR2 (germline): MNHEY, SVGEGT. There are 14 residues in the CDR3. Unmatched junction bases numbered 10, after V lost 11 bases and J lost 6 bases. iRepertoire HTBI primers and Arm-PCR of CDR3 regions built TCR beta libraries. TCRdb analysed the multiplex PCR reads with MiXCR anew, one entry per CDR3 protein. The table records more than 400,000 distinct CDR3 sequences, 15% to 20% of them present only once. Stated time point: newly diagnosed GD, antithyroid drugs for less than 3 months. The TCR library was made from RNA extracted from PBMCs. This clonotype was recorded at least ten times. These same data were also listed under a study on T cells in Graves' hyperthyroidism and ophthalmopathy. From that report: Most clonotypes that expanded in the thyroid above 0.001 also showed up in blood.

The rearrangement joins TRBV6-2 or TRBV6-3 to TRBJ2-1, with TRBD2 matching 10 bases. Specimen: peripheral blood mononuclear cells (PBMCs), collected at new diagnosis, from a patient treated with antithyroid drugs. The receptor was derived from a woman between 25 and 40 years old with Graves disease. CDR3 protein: CASQRGLASNEQFF. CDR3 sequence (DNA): TGTGCCTCCCAAAGGGGACTAGCGTCCAATGAGCAGTTCTTC.